At least ten counts were recorded for the clone carrying this TCR beta chain. Time point meaning: newly diagnosed GD, antithyroid drugs for less than 3 months. PBMC RNA served as the TCR library source. Patients were from an endocrinology department in Xi'an, China. The data belong to a study of regulatory T cells in long-lasting Graves disease. At the level of the study: The study enrolled newly diagnosed Graves' patients on antithyroid drugs under 3 months.

TCR beta libraries were built with iRepertoire HTBI primers and Arm-PCR of CDR3 regions. Authors' processing steps: Across all samples, under 65 TRBV segments and around 14 TRBJ segments were identified. From the multiplex PCR reads, TCRdb called clonotypes with MiXCR, one entry per CDR3 protein. Here the V and J calls rest on TCRdb's processing, not on the authors' analysis. This table has 300,000 to 450,000 distinct CDR3 sequences, 15% to 18% appearing once. V was shortened by 3 bases and J by 10 bases, with 10 bases between the two germline ends. This CDR3 is 12 amino acids long. The germline CDR1 and CDR2 sequences are SNHLY and FYNNEI.

The sequence derives from a female donor with Graves disease. The V and J genes are TRBV2 and TRBJ1-5; TRBD1 might be the D (5 bases). The material was peripheral blood mononuclear cells (PBMCs), obtained at new diagnosis, from a patient treated with antithyroid drugs. CDR3 nucleotide sequence: TGTGCCAGCAGTGACGGGGGTCATCCCCAGCATTTT. It specifies CASSDGGHPQHF.